The rows below give T cell receptor beta chains drawn from one sample of a study of blood T cells in healthy people across ages. TCRdb fed the 5' RACE reads into MiXCR, producing one record per CDR3 protein. The sample consists of more than 500,000 distinct CDR3 sequences, 25% to 30% of them appearing once. The sample comprised blood. The receptors shown here come from a woman aged 70-85 years in good health. Each CDR3 is given with its conserved first and last residue. The D gene is left open where the match is weak. Expanded clones are given a class, and other clones once, few, many or no size at all.

TRBD2 | TRBJ2-5 | TRBV5-1 | few | CASSLGAGVVKTQYF | TGCGCCAGCAGCTTGGGAGCGGGGGTAGTAAAGACCCAGTACTTC
- | TRBJ2-1 | TRBV4-1 | - | CASSQEGGGFGEQFF | TGCGCCAGCAGCCAAGAGGGAGGGGGGTTCGGCGAGCAGTTCTTC
- | TRBJ2-3 | TRBV7-3 | few | CASSLTLGDTQYF | TGTGCCAGCAGCTTAACTTTAGGGGATACGCAGTATTTT
- | TRBJ2-3 | TRBV11-2 | - | CASSLRAQGLESGTSTGTQYF | TGTGCCAGCAGCTTAAGAGCCCAGGGTCTAGAGAGCGGAACTAGCACAGGTACGCAGTATTTT
TRBD2 | TRBJ2-3 | TRBV2 | few | CASRTSGVISTDTQYF | TGTGCCAGCAGGACTAGCGGCGTGATTAGCACAGATACGCAGTATTTT
TRBD2 | TRBJ2-5 | TRBV29-1 | few | CSAPTSGGPQETQYF | TGCAGCGCCCCCACTAGCGGGGGCCCTCAAGAGACCCAGTACTTC
TRBD1 | TRBJ1-4 | TRBV20-1 | - | CSAPIAGDRNEKLFF | TGCAGTGCTCCAATCGCCGGGGACAGGAATGAAAAACTGTTTTTT
- | TRBJ2-2 | TRBV4-3 | - | CASSQDGPDTGELFF | TGCGCCAGCAGCCAAGATGGGCCCGACACCGGGGAGCTGTTTTTT
TRBD2 | TRBJ2-1 | TRBV7-2 | - | CASSTQAGSSYNEQFF | TGTGCCAGCAGCACCCAAGCGGGGAGCTCCTACAATGAGCAGTTCTTC
- | TRBJ2-7 | TRBV6-2/TRBV6-3 | many | CASSSPGATYEQYF | TGTGCCAGCAGTTCTCCCGGGGCCACCTACGAGCAGTACTTC
TRBD2 | TRBJ2-1 | TRBV4-3 | - | CASSQEVYPGGEQFF | TGCGCCAGCAGCCAAGAAGTTTACCCGGGAGGTGAGCAGTTCTTC
- | TRBJ2-1 | TRBV4-2 | - | CASSKGGAPYNEQFF | TGTGCCAGCAGCAAGGGGGGGGCCCCCTACAATGAGCAGTTCTTC
TRBD1 | TRBJ2-7 | TRBV4-3 | few | CASSHSGTGVEQYF | TGCGCCAGCAGCCACTCCGGGACAGGTGTCGAGCAGTACTTC
- | TRBJ2-1 | TRBV7-3 | few | CASSDRDSEQFF | TGTGCCAGCAGCGACCGGGACTCGGAGCAGTTCTTC
- | TRBJ1-5 | TRBV24-1 | few | CATSDLGEGQPQHF | TGTGCCACCAGTGATTTGGGGGAAGGTCAGCCCCAGCATTTT
- | TRBJ2-7 | TRBV6-2/TRBV6-3 | - | CASSSGGTGNDEQYF | TGTGCCAGCAGTTCGGGGGGGACAGGGAACGACGAGCAGTACTTC
TRBD1 | TRBJ2-5 | TRBV6-1 | few | CASSERGPGQFQETQYF | TGTGCCAGCAGTGAAAGGGGCCCGGGACAGTTCCAAGAGACCCAGTACTTC
- | TRBJ1-1 | TRBV18 | - | CASSPQKNTEALF | TGTGCCAGCTCACCTCAGAAGAACACTGAAGCTCTCTTT
- | TRBJ1-1 | TRBV10-3 | - | CAISGGGRTEAFF | TGTGCCATCAGTGGGGGAGGGAGGACTGAAGCTTTCTTT
TRBD2 | TRBJ2-1 | TRBV7-7 | - | CASSLGLAGGRNEQFF | TGTGCTAGCAGCTTAGGGCTAGCGGGGGGTAGGAATGAGCAGTTCTTC
TRBD2 | TRBJ2-3 | TRBV20-1 | - | CSAGRAGGRTDTQYF | TGCAGTGCCGGTAGGGCGGGGGGACGCACAGATACGCAGTATTTT
- | TRBJ1-5 | TRBV10-3 | few | CAISEQGNNQPQHF | TGTGCCATCAGTGAACAGGGAAACAATCAGCCCCAGCATTTT
TRBD1 | TRBJ2-5 | TRBV7-9 | - | CASSLGDSRETQYF | TGTGCCAGCAGCTTAGGGGACAGCAGGGAGACCCAGTACTTC
TRBD1 | TRBJ1-1 | TRBV7-9 | - | CASSFLGQGYPEAFF | TGTGCCAGCAGCTTCCTGGGACAGGGGTATCCGGAAGCTTTCTTT
TRBD1 | TRBJ1-2 | TRBV7-2 | - | CASSSATGSNYGYTF | TGTGCCAGCAGCTCTGCGACAGGGTCTAACTATGGCTACACCTTC
- | TRBJ1-6 | TRBV6-1 | few | CASRQGTPSSYNSPLHF | TGTGCCAGCAGGCAGGGGACGCCAAGCTCCTATAATTCACCCCTCCACTTT
- | TRBJ1-4 | TRBV20-1 | few | CSARFNEKLFF | TGCAGTGCTAGGTTTAATGAAAAACTGTTTTTT
- | TRBJ1-6 | TRBV6-2/TRBV6-3 | few | CASSYGRHPLHF | TGTGCCAGCAGTTACGGCCGACATCCCCTCCACTTT
- | TRBJ2-7 | TRBV20-1 | - | CSARQGLSYEQYF | TGCAGTGCTAGACAGGGATTAAGCTACGAGCAGTACTTC
- | TRBJ2-5 | TRBV4-3 | many | CASSQGARETQYF | TGCGCCAGCAGCCAAGGGGCGCGGGAGACCCAGTACTTC
- | TRBJ2-7 | TRBV29-1 | - | CSVEGPGAFGSYEQYF | TGCAGCGTTGAAGGCCCGGGCGCGTTTGGCTCCTACGAGCAGTACTTC
- | TRBJ2-1 | TRBV7-7 | - | CASSFSLVEYNEQFF | TGTGCTAGCAGCTTTTCCCTAGTGGAATACAATGAGCAGTTCTTC
TRBD1 | TRBJ2-3 | TRBV5-1 | - | CASSLGTGGTSTDTQYF | TGCGCCAGCAGCTTGGGAACAGGGGGCACCTCAACAGATACGCAGTATTTT
- | TRBJ1-5 | TRBV19 | - | CASGDQPQHF | TGTGCCAGTGGGGATCAGCCCCAGCATTTT
- | TRBJ2-1 | TRBV4-2 | few | CASSSDQGGQFF | TGTGCCAGCAGCTCGGACCAGGGAGGGCAGTTCTTC
- | TRBJ2-2 | TRBV7-2 | - | CASSLKGGTGELFF | TGTGCCAGCAGCTTAAAGGGGGGCACCGGGGAGCTGTTTTTT
- | TRBJ2-3 | TRBV20-1 | few | CSARVGGGFSTDTQYF | TGCAGTGCTCGTGTCGGTGGGGGATTTAGCACAGATACGCAGTATTTT
TRBD2 | TRBJ2-5 | TRBV6-2/TRBV6-3 | - | CASTGRGYQETQYF | TGTGCCAGTACCGGGCGGGGGTACCAAGAGACCCAGTACTTC
- | TRBJ2-3 | TRBV2 | - | CASLWYSTDTQYF | TGTGCCAGTTTATGGTATAGCACAGATACGCAGTATTTT
TRBD1 | TRBJ2-7 | TRBV4-3 | - | CASSQPGQRISYEQYF | TGCGCCAGCAGCCAGCCGGGACAGCGAATCTCCTACGAGCAGTACTTC
- | TRBJ2-5 | TRBV11-3 | few | CASSLGHRALRHF | TGTGCCAGCAGCTTAGGTCACAGGGCATTACGCCACTTC
TRBD1 | TRBJ1-1 | TRBV4-3 | - | CASSQSTDREGTEAFF | TGCGCCAGCAGCCAATCAACTGACAGGGAGGGAACTGAAGCTTTCTTT
- | TRBJ2-3 | TRBV5-1 | - | CASSWSGTPEDTQYF | TGCGCCAGCAGCTGGTCCGGGACCCCAGAAGATACGCAGTATTTT
- | TRBJ2-1 | TRBV7-6 | many | CASSSSHSEIEQFF | TGTGCCAGCAGCTCGTCGCATAGCGAGATTGAGCAGTTCTTC
TRBD2 | TRBJ2-1 | TRBV11-2 | - | CASSLYSGGGYNEQFF | TGTGCCAGCAGCTTATATTCCGGCGGGGGATACAATGAGCAGTTCTTC
- | TRBJ2-3 | TRBV2 | - | CASSERKVGDTQYF | TGTGCCAGCAGTGAAAGGAAGGTAGGGGATACGCAGTATTTT
- | TRBJ2-5 | TRBV20-1 | - | CSVRSRTARETQYF | TGCAGTGTTAGGTCCCGGACGGCAAGAGAGACCCAGTACTTC
- | TRBJ2-7 | TRBV12-3/TRBV12-4 | few | CASSRSDRFSYEQYF | TGTGCCAGCAGTCGTTCTGACAGATTCTCCTACGAGCAGTACTTC
- | TRBJ1-6 | TRBV19 | - | CASSATGTYNSPLHF | TGTGCCAGTAGTGCTACCGGGACTTACAATTCACCCCTCCACTTT
- | TRBJ2-1 | TRBV25-1 | many | CASSDGGPPDNEQFF | TGTGCCAGCAGTGATGGGGGACCCCCTGACAATGAGCAGTTCTTC
- | TRBJ1-6 | TRBV11-2 | few | CASNIEGVSPLHF | TGTGCCAGCAATATAGAAGGGGTTTCACCCCTCCACTTT
- | TRBJ1-1 | TRBV29-1 | - | CSVEGSNTEAFF | TGCAGCGTTGAAGGATCGAACACTGAAGCTTTCTTT
- | TRBJ2-3 | TRBV14 | few | CASSQFLHGPTDTQYF | TGTGCCAGCAGCCAATTTCTACACGGACCCACAGATACGCAGTATTTT